Presented here are 22 T cell receptor beta chains from one specimen sequenced in a study of blood T cell repertoires in COVID-19. Clones were read by immunoSEQ multiplex PCR, and TCRdb kept only the in-frame ones, dropping some. The repertoire holds hundreds of thousands of clones, with 75% to 90% as singletons. The sample taken for sequencing was PBMCs or T cells enriched from blood (not recorded which). The receptors shown here come from a woman aged 30 to 39 who had been exposed to COVID-19.

The chain is built from TRBV5-1 and TRBJ2-5, with D maybe TRBD1 (5 bases). CDR3 length equals 15 residues. Trimming took off 4 bases at V and 3 bases at J, with 16 bases between the two ends. Germline values: CDR1 SGHRS, CDR2 YFSETQ. The CDR3 nucleotides are TGCGCCAGCAGCCGGGCAGGGCGCGAAAAAGAGACCCAGTACTTC. Translating it yields CASSRAGREKETQYF.

Worth noting for this clone: The sample holds other DNA sequences that translate to the same CDR3. The genes are TRBV9 and TRBJ1-2, with 10 bases lining up with TRBD1. This CDR3 is built from 14 residues. Unmatched junction bases numbered 2, after V lost 2 bases and J lost 4 bases. Looked up from germline, CDR1 is SGDLS and CDR2 is YYNGEE. The CDR3 sequence is CASSVGQGSYGYTF. The CDR3 nucleotides are TGTGCCAGCAGCGTGGGACAGGGGTCCTATGGCTACACCTTC.

The V call is TRBV15, the J call TRBJ1-5; D gene ambiguous. There are 19 residues in the CDR3. Germline lookup yields CDR1 LNHNV and CDR2 YYDKDF (reference sequence). Trimming took off 0 bases at V and 0 bases at J, with 18 bases between the two ends. Here the CDR3 reads CATSRDLWRAANSNQPQHF. CDR3 nucleotide sequence: TGTGCCACCAGCAGAGATCTCTGGCGGGCAGCTAATAGCAATCAGCCCCAGCATTTT.

In this sample, this clone turned up once. The V and J genes are TRBV7-9 and TRBJ2-3; D is perhaps TRBD1 (6 bases). Germline V CDR1 and CDR2: SEHNR, FQNEAQ (reference sequence). Trimming removed 6 bases from V and 2 bases from J, with 12 bases in between. The CDR3 is 14 residues long. The DNA for the CDR3 is TGTGCCAGCAGACTGGACAGCCTCACAGATACGCAGTATTTT. Amino acids: CASRLDSLTDTQYF.

This clone was counted at least ten times. The chain carries TRBV2 and TRBJ1-4, with 11 bases matching TRBD1. Per germline, CDR1 SNHLY and CDR2 FYNNEI. This CDR3 has 18 residues. After removal of 6 bases from V and 1 base from J, the junction contained 10 bases not matched to a gene. CDR3 amino acids: CASRLGDRGSGTNEKLFF. CDR3 nucleotide sequence: TGTGCCAGCAGACTAGGGGACAGGGGGTCAGGAACTAATGAAAAACTGTTTTTT.

The CDR3: CASSIDGEVLDEQFF. Written as DNA, the CDR3 is TGTGCCAGTAGTATAGATGGGGAGGTTTTAGATGAGCAGTTCTTC. V is TRBV19 and J is TRBJ2-1; maybe TRBD2 (6 bases). CDR1 is LNHDA, CDR2 SQIVND, per germline (reference sequence). The V gene lost 0 bases and the J gene lost 8 bases, with 14 bases spanning the gap. This CDR3 is 15 amino acids long. Variable domain in full (rest from reference TRBV19 and TRBJ2-1): DGGITQSPKYLFRKEGQNVTLSCEQNLNHDAMYWYRQDPGQGLRLIYYSQIVNDFQKGDIAEGYSVSREKKESFPLTVTSAQKNPTAFYLCASSIDGEVLDEQFFGPGTRLTVL.

The rearrangement joins TRBV5-1 to TRBJ2-7; 9 bases map to TRBD2. CDR3 length: 16 residues. Unmatched junction bases numbered 14, after V lost 4 bases and J lost 6 bases. Germline CDR1 is SGHRS and CDR2 is YFSETQ. The DNA of the CDR3 is TGCGCCAGCAGCCCGGGGTCCGCGGGGGGGCTACGCGAGCAGTACTTC. It is translated as CASSPGSAGGLREQYF. Full variable domain (outside the CDR3, taken from reference TRBV5-1 and TRBJ2-7): KAGVTQTPRYLIKTRGQQVTLSCSPISGHRSVSWYQQTPGQGLQFLFEYFSETQRNKGNFPGRFSGRQFSNSRSEMNVSTLELGDSALYLCASSPGSAGGLREQYFGPGTRLTVT.

The V and J genes are TRBV2 and TRBJ2-2, with 10 bases aligning to TRBD2. Germline assignment: CDR1 SNHLY and CDR2 FYNNEI. V dropped 2 bases and J dropped 0; count of bases not matched to a gene: 6. The CDR3 extends over 18 amino acids. The CDR3 spells CASSESLAGGPNTGELFF. CDR3 nucleotide sequence: TGTGCCAGCAGTGAATCTTTAGCGGGGGGACCGAACACCGGGGAGCTGTTTTTT.

This clone came up once. This rearrangement joins TRBV7-7 to TRBJ2-2; a weak D match, TRBD1 (5 bases). CDR3 length equals 16 residues. Germline V gives CDR1 SSHAT, CDR2 FNYEAQ (reference sequence). V was trimmed by 1 base and J by 3 bases, leaving 12 bases between them. As DNA, the CDR3 is TGTGCCAGCAGCTTAGTCGGACAACGGGACACCGGGGAGCTGTTTTTT. It encodes CASSLVGQRDTGELFF.

V and J are TRBV29-1 and TRBJ1-1; TRBD1 aligns across 10 bases. J gave up 1 base and V 7 bases, and 9 bases lay outside the gene matches. The length of the CDR3 is 15 residues. Germline CDR1 and CDR2: SQVTM and ANQGSEA. As DNA, the CDR3 is TGCAGCGCGTCTTTGGACAGGGGGAGGAACACTGAAGCTTTCTTT. Translating it yields CSASLDRGRNTEAFF.

The chain couples TRBV19 to TRBJ1-2; TRBD1 aligns across 7 bases. The CDR3 is 11 residues long. Unmatched junction bases numbered 0, after V lost 4 bases and J lost 7 bases. Looked up from germline, CDR1 is LNHDA and CDR2 is SQIVND (reference sequence). CDR3 nucleotides: TGTGCCAGTAGTAACAGGGGTGGCTACACCTTC. It specifies CASSNRGGYTF.

This sequence joins TRBV21-1 and TRBJ1-3; the table's D call TRBD1 went unverified against the DNA. TRBV21-1 corresponds to a pseudogene. The CDR3 runs 13 residues. The CDR3 DNA reads TGTGCCAGCATCGACAGTTCTGGAAACACCATATATTTT. This gives the protein CASIDSSGNTIYF.

This clone has just a few counts. The rearrangement uses TRBV6-5 and TRBJ1-1; the D is unclear. Germline values: CDR1 MNHEY, CDR2 SVGAGI. This CDR3 has 14 amino acids. V dropped 2 bases and J dropped 1 base, with 8 bases sitting between them. The CDR3 DNA reads as TGTGCCAGCAGTTACGTGGGAGCGAACACTGAAGCTTTCTTT. Encoded protein: CASSYVGANTEAFF.

The chain has TRBV7-9 and TRBJ2-1; 10 positions match TRBD2. Germline V gives CDR1 SEHNR, CDR2 FQNEAQ (reference sequence). The CDR3 is 18 amino acids. V lost 1 base, J lost 0 bases, and 6 bases stayed unmatched. The CDR3 DNA follows: TGTGCCAGCAGCTTAGTAGCGGGGGGCCTAAGCTCCTACAATGAGCAGTTCTTC. Protein: CASSLVAGGLSSYNEQFF.

The chain combines TRBV2 with TRBJ2-7, with D perhaps TRBD1 (5 bases). Germline loops: CDR1 SNHLY, CDR2 FYNNEI. CDR3 size: 12 residues. The V gene lost 6 bases and the J gene lost 4 bases, with 10 bases spanning the gap. The CDR3 coding sequence is TGTGCCAGCAGGTCTACAGGTTACGAGCAGTACTTC. This translates into CASRSTGYEQYF. The full variable domain, its missing parts supplied by reference TRBV2 and TRBJ2-7, is EPEVTQTPSHQVTQMGQEVILRCVPISNHLYFYWYRQILGQKVEFLVSFYNNEISEKSEIFDDQFSVERPDGSNFTLKIRSTKLEDSAMYFCASRSTGYEQYFGPGTRLTVT.

This clone was observed a few times. The chain recombines TRBV9 with TRBJ1-1; 10 bases align to TRBD1. This CDR3 region has 17 residues. Germline V CDR1 and CDR2: SGDLS, YYNGEE. The V segment lost 0 bases and the J segment 5 bases; nucleotides outside the gene matches: 10. The CDR3 sequence is CASSVDILGQGVTEAFF. The CDR3, as DNA: TGTGCCAGCAGCGTAGACATATTAGGACAGGGGGTGACTGAAGCTTTCTTT.

The V and J genes are TRBV14 and TRBJ2-6; 7 nucleotides align to TRBD1. Trimming cost V 3 bases and J 3 bases; bases outside gene matches: 2. From germline, CDR1 is SGHDN and CDR2 FVKESK. The CDR3 covers 15 residues. CDR3 sequence reads: CASSQTGIGANVLTF. The DNA for the CDR3 is TGTGCCAGCAGCCAGACAGGGATTGGGGCCAACGTCCTGACTTTC.

V and J are TRBV19 and TRBJ1-2; D may be TRBD1 (5 bases). Germline values: CDR1 LNHDA, CDR2 SQIVND (reference sequence). The CDR3 is 13 amino acids. Trimming took off 3 bases at V and 4 bases at J, with 9 bases between the two ends. The CDR3 sequence: CASSMVQGYGYTF. The CDR3 DNA is TGTGCCAGTAGTATGGTTCAGGGCTATGGCTACACCTTC.

The gene calls are TRBV6-5 and TRBJ1-3; perhaps TRBD1 as D (5 bases). CDR3 length: 15 amino acids. The germline CDR1 and CDR2 sequences are MNHEY and SVGAGI. V gave up 2 bases and J gave up 0 bases, with 8 bases separating them. The CDR3 loop reads CASSYRGSSGNTIYF. As DNA, the CDR3 is TGTGCCAGCAGTTACAGGGGTAGCTCTGGAAACACCATATATTTT.

The rearrangement joins TRBV10-1 to TRBJ2-2; D is perhaps TRBD2 (7 bases). CDR1 WNHNN and CDR2 SYGVQD come from the germline V gene (reference sequence). The CDR3 length is 16 residues. V was trimmed by 2 bases and J by 6 bases, leaving 16 bases between them. The CDR3: CASSETGRGSSGELFF. CDR3 bases: TGCGCCAGCAGTGAGACAGGGAGGGGGTCGTCCGGGGAGCTGTTTTTT.

This clone was seen once. The chain recombines TRBV9 with TRBJ2-3; 7 nucleotides line up with TRBD1. CDR3 length equals 16 residues. The J segment lost 3 bases and the V segment lost 4 bases, leaving 11 bases of the junction unmatched. Looked up from germline, CDR1 is SGDLS and CDR2 is YYNGEE. CDR3 DNA sequence: TGTGCCAGCAGCACCCGACAGGGTCTGGGTACAGATACGCAGTATTTT. This sequence encodes CASSTRQGLGTDTQYF.

This rearrangement joins TRBV2 to TRBJ2-1; 9 bases are shared with TRBD2. CDR1 is SNHLY, CDR2 FYNNEI, per germline. The CDR3 consists of 19 residues. With 4 bases clipped from V and 0 bases from J, the junction kept 13 bases outside the gene matches. The CDR3 bases are TGTGCCAGCAGTGCCCCTTCAAGAGCGGGGGGACCCTCCTACAATGAGCAGTTCTTC. Translating it yields CASSAPSRAGGPSYNEQFF.